These 2 T cell receptor beta chains originate from one sample sequenced in a study of T cells in Graves' hyperthyroidism and ophthalmopathy. TCR beta CDR3 regions were amplified from RNA. The TCR CDR3 was amplified in a first-round RT-PCR using the HTBI primer set. From the multiplex PCR reads, TCRdb called clonotypes with MiXCR, one entry per CDR3 protein. Among a few hundred thousand distinct CDR3 sequences listed, around 15% were seen once. Specimen: blood. Receptors were obtained from a woman aged 40 to 50 with Graves' ophthalmopathy.

The chain uses TRBV5-6 and TRBJ2-7; TRBD1 aligns across 10 bases. The CDR3 covers 15 residues. With V trimmed by 3 bases and J by 6 bases, 9 bases remained unmatched. Germline CDR1 and CDR2: SGHDT and YYEEEE. DNA of the CDR3: TGTGCCAGCAGCTCGGCCGGGACAGGGGATCGCGAGCAGTACTTC. This sequence encodes CASSSAGTGDREQYF.

This clonotype was counted once. The chain couples TRBV20-1 to TRBJ1-1; the D is unclear. CDR1 is DFQATT and CDR2 is SNEGSKA in the germline V gene (reference sequence). The V and J ends lost 0 bases and 5 bases respectively, with 13 bases between them. This CDR3 is 14 amino acids long. As DNA, the CDR3 is TGCAGTGCTAGAGAGCCCGAGCGGGCAACTGAAGCTTTCTTT. Amino acid sequence: CSAREPERATEAFF.